The clone carrying this TCR beta chain was recorded once. Its antigen is unknown. The data were taken from a study of T cell responses to AZD1222 COVID-19 vaccine. Notes on the study in general: Repertoires were sampled only after the peak T cell response. Nearly half of spike-specific TCRs reportedly target unmutated variant regions. Donors, mostly white British, included more females; clonal diversity was possibly underestimated.

Libraries were prepared by immunoSEQ multiplex PCR; TCRdb keeps only in-frame clonotypes and omits some of them. The sample includes almost 70,000 clones, around four fifths seen only once; the top ten take approximately 25%. V was cut by 5 bases and J by 0 bases, with 10 bases left in between. CDR3 length equals 14 residues. Germline lookup yields CDR1 PRHDT and CDR2 FYEKMQ (reference sequence). This chain joins TRBV13 and TRBJ1-2; D is unresolved. Here the sequenced sample was peripheral blood, taken 28 days after the second AZD1222 dose. This clonotype was obtained from an adult who received the AZD1222 COVID-19 vaccine. CDR3 sequence (DNA): TGTGCCAGCAGCCGTTATGGGTCTAACTATGGCTACACCTTC. As protein: CASSRYGSNYGYTF. Variable domain in full (rest from reference TRBV13 and TRBJ1-2): AAGVIQSPRHLIKEKRETATLKCYPIPRHDTVYWYQQGPGQDPQFLISFYEKMQSDKGSIPDRFSAQQFSDYHSELNMSSLELGDSALYFCASSRYGSNYGYTFGSGTRLTVV.